The rows below give T cell receptor beta chains drawn from one sample of a study of blood T cell repertoires in COVID-19. Only in-frame clones appear in the TCRdb table, and some are missing; sequencing was by immunoSEQ multiplex PCR. This table has over 300,000 clones, more than 75% appearing once. Sample: PBMCs or T cells enriched from blood (not recorded which). These receptors were taken from a woman in her 30s with acute COVID-19. Each CDR3 is given with its conserved first and last residue. D genes are given only for firm matches. The size entry is marked missing in some rows and otherwise reads once, few, many or a size class.

>-|-|TRBJ2-1|TRBV19
TGTGCCAGTAGTCCCACAAGTTACAATGAGCAGTTCTTC
CASSPTSYNEQFF
>-|-|TRBJ1-2|TRBV21-1
TGTGCCAGCAGCATCCGGGTCCTGTTTTACACCTTC
CASSIRVLFYTF
>-|-|TRBJ2-7|TRBV5-4
TGTGCCAGCAGCTTCGGGCGAGCGGACTCCTACGAGCAGTACTTC
CASSFGRADSYEQYF
>TRBD1|-|TRBJ2-1|TRBV11-2
TGTGCCAGCAGCCGCCGGGACAGTTCCCTTGGTGAGCAGTTCTTC
CASSRRDSSLGEQFF
>TRBD2|few|TRBJ2-2|TRBV7-2
TGTGCCAGCAGCTTAGCTCGCGGGGGAGTCACCGGGGAGCTGTTTTTT
CASSLARGGVTGELFF
>TRBD1|once|TRBJ1-4|TRBV6-5
TGTGCCAGCAGTTATTCGACCGGACAGGGGAGAAAACTGTTTTTT
CASSYSTGQGRKLFF
>TRBD1|-|TRBJ2-2|TRBV24-1
TGTGCCACCAGTGGGGGACAGATCCTTACCCCCGGGGAGCTGTTTTTT
CATSGGQILTPGELFF
>-|-|TRBJ2-7|TRBV27
TGTGCCAGCAGTATAACAGGGCATCGTAAGTACGAGCAGTACTTC
CASSITGHRKYEQYF
>-|-|TRBJ2-1|TRBV12-5
TGTGCTAGTGGTTTGGCCAAATACAGGGATGGTGAGCAGTTCTTC
CASGLAKYRDGEQFF
>-|few|TRBJ1-3|TRBV11-2
TGTGCCAGCAGCTTGAACAGGGTGGGTGGAAACACCATATATTTT
CASSLNRVGGNTIYF
>TRBD1|-|TRBJ2-7|TRBV19
TGTGCCAGTAGTTCACGGGGGACAGGAAGAAACGAGCAGTACTTC
CASSSRGTGRNEQYF
>TRBD1|-|TRBJ2-7|TRBV2
TGTGCCAGCAGTGAAGGCGACAGGGAATTCCACGAGCAGTACTTC
CASSEGDREFHEQYF
>TRBD1|-|TRBJ2-3|TRBV20-1
TGCAGTGCTAGTAGGACAGGGGACACAGATACGCAGTATTTT
CSASRTGDTDTQYF
>TRBD2|-|TRBJ2-1|TRBV29-1
TGCAGCATAGGCCGGGACTACATAGGCGGTGAGCAGTTCTTC
CSIGRDYIGGEQFF
>TRBD1|once|TRBJ2-7|TRBV27
TGTGCCAGCAGTGCTGTGGGGCAGGGGGCCTACGAGCAGTACTTC
CASSAVGQGAYEQYF
>TRBD1|-|TRBJ1-6|TRBV24-1
TGTGCCACCCGGGTTTACAGGGGGCGGCTGGATTCACCCCTCCACTTT
CATRVYRGRLDSPLHF
>-|-|TRBJ1-6|TRBV15
TGTGCCACCAGCAGAGGAGAGGGCGCCTATAATTCACCCCTCCACTTT
CATSRGEGAYNSPLHF
>TRBD2|-|TRBJ2-3|TRBV30
TGTGCCCGGGATCGGGGGGGGCGTACAGATACGCAGTATTTT
CARDRGGRTDTQYF
>-|-|TRBJ1-5|TRBV19
TGTGCCAGTAGTATCTCAGGGTCCAGGGCAGGCAATCAGCCCCAGCATTTT
CASSISGSRAGNQPQHF
>-|-|TRBJ2-5|TRBV5-6
TGTGCCAGCAGCTTGCAAAGGGGGACGACCCAGTACTTC
CASSLQRGTTQYF
>-|once|TRBJ2-4|TRBV9
TGTGCCAGCAGCGCCTCCGGGACTTACAAAAACATTCAGTACTTC
CASSASGTYKNIQYF
>-|-|TRBJ1-2|TRBV5-6
TGTGCCAGCAGCTTGGCAGGGTCGCATGGCTACACCTTC
CASSLAGSHGYTF
>-|-|TRBJ1-5|TRBV19
TGTGCCAGTAGTATGCTCGCGAATAGCAATCAGCCCCAGCATTTT
CASSMLANSNQPQHF
>TRBD2|-|TRBJ2-7|TRBV9
TGTGCCAGCAGCGCCAACGGGGGGGAATACTACGAGCAGTACTTC
CASSANGGEYYEQYF
>TRBD2|-|TRBJ2-1|TRBV5-1
TGCGCCAGCAGCGAACCTAGCGGGGGCTTGTACAATGAGCAGTTCTTC
CASSEPSGGLYNEQFF
>-|-|TRBJ2-1|TRBV7-6
TGTGCCAGCAGCTTAGGGCTAGTCTCCTACAATGAGCAGTTCTTC
CASSLGLVSYNEQFF
>TRBD1|-|TRBJ2-7|TRBV6-5
TGTGCCAGCAGCCCACTGCGACAGGGGGCGTCCGAGCAGTACTTC
CASSPLRQGASEQYF
>TRBD1|-|TRBJ2-2|TRBV5-1
TGCGCCAGCAGCTTCGGACAGGGCACCGGGGAGCTGTTTTTT
CASSFGQGTGELFF
>TRBD1|-|TRBJ1-1|TRBV4-1
TGCGCCAGCAGCCTGGACAGGGCCAACGAAGCTTTCTTT
CASSLDRANEAFF
>-|-|TRBJ2-7|TRBV27
TGTGCCAGCAGGAGGGAAGGGGGACTACACAACTACGAGCAGTACTTC
CASRREGGLHNYEQYF
>-|-|TRBJ2-7|TRBV5-6
TGTGCCAGCAGCGCCGGGACAATCTACGAGCAGTACTTC
CASSAGTIYEQYF
>-|-|TRBJ1-6|TRBV6-5
TGTGCCAGCAAAGGGGAGGGGTCACCCCTCCACTTT
CASKGEGSPLHF
>TRBD1|-|TRBJ1-2|TRBV19
TGTGCCAGTAGTATATTGCGGATACAGGGGTTTAACTATGGCTACACCTTC
CASSILRIQGFNYGYTF
>-|-|TRBJ2-2|TRBV5-5
TGTGCCAGCAGCTACTTGGGGGGGCGGGAGCTGTTTTTT
CASSYLGGRELFF
>TRBD1|-|TRBJ2-7|TRBV3-1/TRBV3-2
TGTGCCAGCAGCCTAAGGGACAGGGGGACCTACGAGCAGTACTTC
CASSLRDRGTYEQYF
>-|-|TRBJ1-5|TRBV6-1
TGTGCCAGCAGTGAAGTGACAGCCGAAAATCAGCCCCAGCATTTT
CASSEVTAENQPQHF
>-|-|TRBJ1-1|TRBV4-1
TGCGCCAGCAGCCATCCCCATGGAGAAATGAACACTGAAGCTTTCTTT
CASSHPHGEMNTEAFF
>TRBD2|-|TRBJ2-7|TRBV7-2
TGTGCCAGCTCTGCCGCGGGAGGCCGGGAGCAGTACTTC
CASSAAGGREQYF
>-|few|TRBJ1-5|TRBV19
TGTGCCAGTAGTCTATCGGACAACTATAGCAATCAGCCCCAGCATTTT
CASSLSDNYSNQPQHF
>TRBD2|-|TRBJ2-1|TRBV6-2/TRBV6-3
TGTGCCAGCAGTTACAGGTCGGGCGGGGGTGGTGGCAATGAGCAGTTCTTC
CASSYRSGGGGGNEQFF